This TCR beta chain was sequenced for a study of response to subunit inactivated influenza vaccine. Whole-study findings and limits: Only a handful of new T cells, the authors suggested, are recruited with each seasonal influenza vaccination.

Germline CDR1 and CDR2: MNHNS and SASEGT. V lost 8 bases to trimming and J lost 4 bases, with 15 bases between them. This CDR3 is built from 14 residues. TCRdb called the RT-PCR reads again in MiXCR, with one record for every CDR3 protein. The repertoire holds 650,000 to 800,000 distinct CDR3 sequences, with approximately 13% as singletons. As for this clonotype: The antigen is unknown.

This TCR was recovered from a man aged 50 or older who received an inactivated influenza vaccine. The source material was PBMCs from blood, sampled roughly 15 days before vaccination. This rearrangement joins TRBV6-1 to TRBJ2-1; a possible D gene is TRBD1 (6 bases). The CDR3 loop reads CASSWTESYNEQFF. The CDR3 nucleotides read TGTGCCAGCTCCTGGACAGAGTCATACAATGAGCAGTTCTTC.